Listed below are T cell receptor beta chains from one sample, sequenced in a study of PD-1 blockade in classical Hodgkin lymphoma. TCRdb's copy holds only in-frame clones and misses some; the assay was immunoSEQ multiplex PCR. Found here are fewer than 9,000 clones, roughly 85% of them singletons; the top ten hold less than 35%. The sample here was peripheral blood mononuclear cells (PBMCs), taken before the fourth cycle of nivolumab. These receptor sequences come from a human donor with classical Hodgkin lymphoma. CDR3s include the opening cysteine and the closing phenylalanine or tryptophan. The order of the fields is J gene, D gene, V gene, clone size, CDR3 DNA, CDR3 protein. D genes are given only for firm matches. Expanded clones are given a class, and other clones once, few, many or no size at all.

TRBJ2-7 TRBD1 TRBV28 - TGTGCCAGCAGTTCCGACAGGGGACCATCCAAAAAGTACGAGCAGTACTTC CASSSDRGPSKKYEQYF
TRBJ2-1 - TRBV7-6 - TGTGCCAGCAGCGAAGATAATGAGCAGTTCTTC CASSEDNEQFF
TRBJ2-1 TRBD1 TRBV27 - TGTGCCAGCAGTCCACGGGACAGAGCCTACAATGAGCAGTTCTTC CASSPRDRAYNEQFF
TRBJ2-3 - TRBV9 few TGTGCCAGCAGTGCCCCGGGGTTCCAAGATACGCAGTATTTT CASSAPGFQDTQYF
TRBJ2-7 TRBD1 TRBV30 - TGTGCCTGGCTGAAATCAGGGGGTGGCTTCCCCTACGAGCAGTACTTC CAWLKSGGGFPYEQYF
TRBJ2-1 - TRBV2 - TGTGCCAGCAGTGGTTTACAGATAAGAGGCGATGAGCAGTTCTTC CASSGLQIRGDEQFF
TRBJ1-1 TRBD1 TRBV18 - TGTGCCAGCTCACCACCCAGTGGGACAGGGGGCACTGAAGCTTTCTTT CASSPPSGTGGTEAFF
TRBJ1-2 - TRBV7-9 - TGTGCCAGCAGCTTAGAGGGGACTGGCTACACCTTC CASSLEGTGYTF
TRBJ2-1 - TRBV10-2 - TGCGCCAGATGGGAGACAGAGTTAGACAATGAGCAGTTCTTC CARWETELDNEQFF
TRBJ2-2 TRBD1 TRBV5-8 - TGTGCCAGCAGCCCGGACCAGACAGGGGGCTTCACCGGGGAGCTGTTTTTT CASSPDQTGGFTGELFF
TRBJ2-7 - TRBV7-9 - TGTGCCAGCAGCTTGGTGGCCAGCTACGAGCAGTACTTC CASSLVASYEQYF
TRBJ2-7 - TRBV27 - TGTGCCAGCAGTTTACGTCATCTCTCCTACGAGCAGTACTTC CASSLRHLSYEQYF
TRBJ1-2 - TRBV5-4 - TGTGCCAGCAGCTTGGGAGGCACTGGCTACACCTTC CASSLGGTGYTF
TRBJ2-1 - TRBV25-1 - TGTGCCAGCAGGGACTTCGGGGGAACCTACAATGAGCAGTTCTTC CASRDFGGTYNEQFF
TRBJ1-4 TRBD1 TRBV10-3 few TGTGCCATCAGTGAAGGATGGGGGGGACAGAATGAAAAACTGTTTTTT CAISEGWGGQNEKLFF